A single T cell receptor beta chain is shown here with its context. Its antigen is not known. Germline V CDR1 and CDR2: MNHNS, SASEGT. The CDR3 loop spans 15 amino acids. These data belong to a study of monozygotic twins with inflammatory bowel disease. TCRdb reprocessed the 5' RACE reads and reports one entry per CDR3 protein, with no DNA. The listing contains 420,000 or so distinct CDR3 sequences. Findings and limits, study-wide: Immunosuppressive treatments were not uniform, and this may have added variability to patient repertoires.

The sequence derives from a human donor with ulcerative colitis or Crohn's disease, or a healthy co-twin of an affected twin (not recorded which). The V call is TRBV6-1, the J call TRBJ1-4. Sequences were obtained from blood. The CDR3 here is CASSEGAAGYEKLFF.